The TCR beta chain described here comes from a study of CD4 T cell repertoires in COVID-19. Samples came from patients recovered from mild-to-severe COVID-19. With respect to this clone: What it recognizes is unknown.

Data came from immunoSEQ multiplex PCR; TCRdb stores just in-frame clones and leaves some out. The table includes 570 or so clones, roughly 15% detected once. The CDR3 extends over 14 amino acids. CDR1 is WNHNN and CDR2 is SYGVQD in the germline V gene (reference sequence). Trimming removed 11 bases from V and 6 bases from J; junction bases left unmatched: 12. V usage is TRBV10-1 and J usage is TRBJ2-3; TRBD2 matches at 9 bases. This material consisted of memory CD4+ T cells, cultured in vitro, taken after recovery from COVID-19. This TCR derives from a human donor who had COVID-19. CDR3 sequence: CAPCERRGGDTQYF. In DNA form, the CDR3 reads TGCGCCCCCTGTGAGCGGCGGGGGGGGGATACGCAGTATTTT.